This passage covers 18 T cell receptor beta chains from one sample sequenced in a study of CD8 T cells in ankylosing spondylitis. TCRdb fed the 5' RACE reads into MiXCR, producing one record per CDR3 protein. Of 250,000 to 350,000 distinct CDR3 sequences listed, under 25% are singletons. Sequencing was carried out using blood, either unsorted or a sorted T cell fraction (not recorded which). The receptors come from a female donor with ankylosing spondylitis or in good health (not recorded which).

This clonotype has more than one count but fewer than ten. The chain carries TRBV20-1 and TRBJ2-7; 9 positions match TRBD2. CDR3 length equals 16 residues. From germline, CDR1 is DFQATT and CDR2 SNEGSKA (reference sequence). After removal of 6 bases from V and 5 bases from J, the junction contained 17 bases not matched to a gene. The DNA for the CDR3 is TGCAGTGCACCAGATCGGAGTAGCGGGAGAAACGACGAGCAGTACTTC. It specifies CSAPDRSSGRNDEQYF.

The chain uses TRBV10-3 and TRBJ2-1; 7 nucleotides agree with TRBD2. After removal of 9 bases from V and 7 bases from J, the junction contained 12 bases not matched to a gene. The germline CDR1 and CDR2 sequences are ENHRY and SYGVKD. The CDR3 is 14 amino acids. CDR3 sequence: CAIRGEISNNEQFF. The CDR3 nucleotides are TGTGCCATACGGGGGGAGATCTCTAATAATGAGCAGTTCTTC.

This clonotype was recorded a few times. V gene TRBV5-1 combines with J gene TRBJ2-2; D gene unclear. The V end was cut by 2 bases, the J end by 2 bases, with 10 bases between. Germline lookup yields CDR1 SGHRS and CDR2 YFSETQ. The CDR3 loop spans 15 amino acids. Here the CDR3 DNA reads TGCGCCAGCAGCTTATTCTCGGGTAACACCGGGGAGCTGTTTTTT. Protein product: CASSLFSGNTGELFF.

This clonotype was counted ten times or more. The DNA of the CDR3 is TGTGCCAGCAGTTTAGATCGTTCTAACTATGGCTACACCTTC. This translates into CASSLDRSNYGYTF. The rearrangement links TRBV12-3 or TRBV12-4 to TRBJ1-2; D unclear. V shed 1 base and J shed 0 bases, with 6 bases lying between them. The CDR3 loop spans 14 amino acids.

The V call is TRBV7-2, the J call TRBJ1-1, with 8 bases identical to TRBD1. Germline CDR1 is SGHTA and CDR2 is FQGNSA. The ends lost 1 base at V and 1 base at J; junction bases unmatched: 5. This CDR3 contains 16 residues. DNA of the CDR3: TGTGCCAGCAGCTTAGGAGGGACAGGTGCGAACACTGAAGCTTTCTTT. Protein: CASSLGGTGANTEAFF.

The chain couples TRBV11-2 to TRBJ2-2; 16 positions agree with TRBD2. Looked up from germline, CDR1 is SGHAT and CDR2 is FQNNGV. The V gene end was trimmed by 6 bases and the J gene end by 0 bases; junction bases not matched to a gene: 7. The CDR3 sequence is 19 residues long. The CDR3 DNA reads TGTGCCAGCAGGAGAACCGGGACTAGCGGGAGGGCGAACACCGGGGAGCTGTTTTTT. Protein sequence: CASRRTGTSGRANTGELFF.

The J gene is TRBJ2-7, the V gene TRBV7-2, with 8 bases fitting TRBD2. CDR1 is SGHTA and CDR2 is FQGNSA in the germline V gene. The CDR3 has 15 residues. V dropped 1 base and J dropped 3; count of bases not matched to a gene: 5. The CDR3 loop is CASSLEGGRFYEQYF. Here the CDR3 DNA reads TGTGCCAGCAGCTTAGAGGGCGGGAGGTTCTACGAGCAGTACTTC. Based on the CDR3 plus reference TRBV7-2 and TRBJ2-7, the full variable domain is GAGVSQSPSNKVTEKGKDVELRCDPISGHTALYWYRQSLGQGLEFLIYFQGNSAPDKSGLPSDRFSAERTGGSVSTLTIQRTQQEDSAVYLCASSLEGGRFYEQYFGPGTRLTVT.

The rearrangement uses TRBV30 and TRBJ2-5, with TRBD1 matching over 12 bases. CDR3 length equals 15 residues. In germline, CDR1 is GTSNPN, CDR2 SVGIG (reference sequence). V was clipped by 5 bases and J by 6 bases; unmatched bases: 10. As DNA, the CDR3 is TGTGCCTGGGGGAGGGGGACAGGGGGCTCGAAGACCCAGTACTTC. It encodes CAWGRGTGGSKTQYF.

This clonotype was counted between two and nine times. The chain employs TRBV6-1 and TRBJ2-3, with TRBD2 matching over 7 bases. The CDR3 is made up of 14 amino acids. CDR1 MNHNS and CDR2 SASEGT come from the germline V gene. After removal of 6 bases from V and 1 base from J, the junction contained 4 bases not matched to a gene. The CDR3, as DNA: TGTGCCAGCAGAGCGGGGTGGGGCACAGATACGCAGTATTTT. This sequence encodes CASRAGWGTDTQYF.

This clonotype came up many times. This chain connects TRBV12-5 to TRBJ2-2; D might be TRBD1 or TRBD2, each matching 7 bases. CDR3 length equals 17 residues. Germline assignment: CDR1 LGHNT and CDR2 FRNRAP. V lost 0 bases and J 3 bases, leaving 14 bases between the germline ends. In nucleotides, the CDR3 is TGTGCTAGTGGTTTGGTACCAGGGGGGGCCCACACCGGGGAGCTGTTTTTT. Protein sequence: CASGLVPGGAHTGELFF. Variable domain in full (rest from reference TRBV12-5 and TRBJ2-2): DARVTQTPRHKVTEMGQEVTMRCQPILGHNTVFWYRQTMMQGLELLAYFRNRAPLDDSGMPKDRFSAEMPDATLATLKIQPSEPRDSAVYFCASGLVPGGAHTGELFFGEGSRLTVL.

The genes are TRBV9 and TRBJ2-2; D gene uncertain. V lost 4 bases and J lost 8, with 12 bases in between. In germline, CDR1 is SGDLS, CDR2 YYNGEE. There are 13 residues in the CDR3. The CDR3 region is CASSRHNEGELFF. The CDR3 DNA reads as TGTGCCAGCAGCAGACACAATGAGGGGGAGCTGTTTTTT.

The chain carries TRBV6-5 and TRBJ2-5; maybe TRBD2 (5 bases). The CDR3 has 14 residues. With 6 bases removed from V and 1 base from J, the gap between germline ends came to 12 bases. The germline V gene encodes CDR1 MNHEY and CDR2 SVGAGI. CDR3 sequence reads: CASRKGLSQETQYF. The DNA for the CDR3 is TGTGCCAGCAGGAAAGGACTTTCCCAAGAGACCCAGTACTTC.

V and J are TRBV6-6 and TRBJ2-2, with D possibly TRBD2 on 6 matching bases. Germline-derived CDR1 and CDR2 are MNHNY and SVGAGI (reference sequence). The CDR3 contains 13 residues. The germline V and J ends were trimmed by 6 bases and 4 bases, with 9 bases remaining between them. The CDR3 sequence is CASRLGGTGELFF. CDR3 sequence (DNA): TGTGCCAGCAGGCTGGGGGGCACCGGGGAGCTGTTTTTT.

Concerning this clonotype: A read error may account for a junction end that differs from germline. The CDR3 DNA sequence: TGCGCCAGCAGCTTGACGCACTCCCACGAGCAGTACTTC. It codes for CASSLTHSHEQYF. The chain joins TRBV5-1 to TRBJ2-7; D uncertain. The CDR3 is 13 residues long. Germline values: CDR1 SGHRS, CDR2 YFSETQ.

The rearrangement joins TRBV6-5 to TRBJ2-1; 12 bases line up with TRBD2. The CDR3 is made up of 16 amino acids. From germline, CDR1 is MNHEY and CDR2 SVGAGI. Trimming removed 0 bases from V and 5 bases from J; junction bases left unmatched: 2. The chain's CDR3 is CASSYSRLAGDNEQFF. CDR3 bases: TGTGCCAGCAGTTACTCGAGACTAGCGGGAGACAATGAGCAGTTCTTC.

This clonotype was counted only a few times. This chain's CDR3 is CASSQALRNYEQYF. The CDR3 coding sequence is TGCGCCAGCAGCCAAGCTTTGCGGAACTACGAGCAGTACTTC. The V call is TRBV4-3, the J call TRBJ2-7; D gene ambiguous. Germline loops: CDR1 LGHNA, CDR2 YSLEER. The CDR3 is made up of 14 amino acids. The V end was cut by 1 base, the J end by 3 bases, with 10 bases between.

This chain joins TRBV6-2 or TRBV6-3 and TRBJ2-7; maybe TRBD1 (6 bases). CDR3 length equals 14 residues. The V gene's germline CDR1 is MNHEY and CDR2 SVGEGT. Trimming stripped 5 bases from V and 3 bases from J, with 14 bases between. The CDR3 bases are TGTGCCAGCAGTCCCGGGACATGGAACTACGAGCAGTACTTC. Translated, it gives CASSPGTWNYEQYF.

This clonotype was counted between two and nine times. The chain combines TRBV7-2 with TRBJ2-7; possibly TRBD1 for D (6 bases). Germline CDR1 reads SGHTA; CDR2 reads FQGNSA. The ends were cut back, 6 bases at V and 0 bases at J, with 9 bases in the middle. CDR3 length equals 13 residues. The CDR3 nucleotides read TGTGCCAGCAGACCCAGGGGCTCCTACGAGCAGTACTTC. It codes for CASRPRGSYEQYF.